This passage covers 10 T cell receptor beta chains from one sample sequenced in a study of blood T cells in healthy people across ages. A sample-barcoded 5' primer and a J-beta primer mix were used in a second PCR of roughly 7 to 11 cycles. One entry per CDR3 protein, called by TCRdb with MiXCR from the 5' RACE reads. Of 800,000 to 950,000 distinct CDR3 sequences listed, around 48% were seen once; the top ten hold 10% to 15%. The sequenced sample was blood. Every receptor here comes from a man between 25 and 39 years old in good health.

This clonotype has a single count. The CDR3 sequence is CASSLESGPYGEQYF. The CDR3, as DNA: TGCGCCAGCAGCTTGGAGTCAGGGCCCTACGGGGAGCAGTACTTC. The chain has TRBV5-1 and TRBJ2-5; TRBD1 or TRBD2 may be the D gene (5 bases each). Trimming cost V 0 bases and J 11 bases, with 20 bases left between them. CDR3 length: 15 amino acids. The germline gives CDR1 SGHRS, CDR2 YFSETQ.

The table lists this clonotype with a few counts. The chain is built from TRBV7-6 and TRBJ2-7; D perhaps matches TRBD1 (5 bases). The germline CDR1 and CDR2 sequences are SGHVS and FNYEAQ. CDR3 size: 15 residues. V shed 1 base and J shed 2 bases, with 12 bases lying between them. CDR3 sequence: CASSLVVGAAYEQYF. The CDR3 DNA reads TGTGCCAGCAGCTTAGTCGTAGGGGCGGCCTACGAGCAGTACTTC.

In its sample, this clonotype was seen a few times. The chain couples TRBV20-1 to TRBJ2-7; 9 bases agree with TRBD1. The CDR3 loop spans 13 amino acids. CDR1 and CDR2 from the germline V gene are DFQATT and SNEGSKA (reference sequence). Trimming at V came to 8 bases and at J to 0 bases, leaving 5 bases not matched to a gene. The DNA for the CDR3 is TGCAGTCGAACAGGGGGCCTCTCCTACGAGCAGTACTTC. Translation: CSRTGGLSYEQYF.

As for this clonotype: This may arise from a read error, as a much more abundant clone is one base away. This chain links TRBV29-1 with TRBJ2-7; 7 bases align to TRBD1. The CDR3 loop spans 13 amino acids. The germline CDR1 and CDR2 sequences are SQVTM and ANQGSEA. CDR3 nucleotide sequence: TGCAGCGTTGTGGACAGGAGCTCCGACGAGCAGTACTTC. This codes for CSVVDRSSDEQYF.

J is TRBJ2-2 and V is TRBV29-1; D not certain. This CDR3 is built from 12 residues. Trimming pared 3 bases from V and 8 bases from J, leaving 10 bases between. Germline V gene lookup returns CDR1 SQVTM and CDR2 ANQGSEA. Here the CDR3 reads CSVDTEIGELFF. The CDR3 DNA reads TGCAGCGTTGACACGGAAATAGGGGAGCTGTTTTTT.

CDR3 residues: CATSDAGLAGGNEQFF. The CDR3 nucleotides read TGTGCCACCAGTGACGCAGGACTAGCGGGGGGGAATGAGCAGTTCTTC. The V call is TRBV24-1, the J call TRBJ2-1; 15 bases fit TRBD2. The CDR3 has 16 amino acids. After removal of 4 bases from V and 7 bases from J, the junction contained 4 bases not matched to a gene. From germline, CDR1 is KGHDR and CDR2 SFDVKD.

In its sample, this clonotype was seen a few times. The CDR3 region is CASKTRGTNSPLHF. The CDR3 DNA sequence: TGTGCCAGTAAGACACGGGGGACAAATTCACCCCTCCACTTT. The chain links TRBV27 to TRBJ1-6; D perhaps matches TRBD1 (6 bases). The CDR3 sequence is 14 residues long. The V end was cut by 9 bases, the J end by 7 bases, with 16 bases between. The germline CDR1 and CDR2 sequences are MNHEY and SMNVEV (reference sequence).

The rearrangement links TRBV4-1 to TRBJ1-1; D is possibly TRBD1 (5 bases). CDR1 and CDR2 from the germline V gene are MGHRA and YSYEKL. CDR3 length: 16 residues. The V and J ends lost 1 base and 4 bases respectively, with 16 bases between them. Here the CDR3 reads CASSQGHEQGPTEAFF. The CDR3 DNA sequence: TGCGCCAGCAGCCAAGGACACGAGCAGGGTCCCACTGAAGCTTTCTTT.

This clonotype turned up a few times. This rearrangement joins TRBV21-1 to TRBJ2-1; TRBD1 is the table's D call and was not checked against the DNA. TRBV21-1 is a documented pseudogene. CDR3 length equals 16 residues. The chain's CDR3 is CASNNFDRVANNEQFF. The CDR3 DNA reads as TGTGCCAGCAACAATTTTGACAGGGTTGCCAACAATGAGCAGTTCTTC.

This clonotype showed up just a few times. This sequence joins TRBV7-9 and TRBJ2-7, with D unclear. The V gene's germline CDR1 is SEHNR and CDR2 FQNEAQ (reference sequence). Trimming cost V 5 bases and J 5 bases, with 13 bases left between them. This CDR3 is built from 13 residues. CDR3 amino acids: CASSPAEVNEQYF. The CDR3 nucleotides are TGTGCCAGCAGCCCGGCAGAGGTTAACGAGCAGTACTTC.